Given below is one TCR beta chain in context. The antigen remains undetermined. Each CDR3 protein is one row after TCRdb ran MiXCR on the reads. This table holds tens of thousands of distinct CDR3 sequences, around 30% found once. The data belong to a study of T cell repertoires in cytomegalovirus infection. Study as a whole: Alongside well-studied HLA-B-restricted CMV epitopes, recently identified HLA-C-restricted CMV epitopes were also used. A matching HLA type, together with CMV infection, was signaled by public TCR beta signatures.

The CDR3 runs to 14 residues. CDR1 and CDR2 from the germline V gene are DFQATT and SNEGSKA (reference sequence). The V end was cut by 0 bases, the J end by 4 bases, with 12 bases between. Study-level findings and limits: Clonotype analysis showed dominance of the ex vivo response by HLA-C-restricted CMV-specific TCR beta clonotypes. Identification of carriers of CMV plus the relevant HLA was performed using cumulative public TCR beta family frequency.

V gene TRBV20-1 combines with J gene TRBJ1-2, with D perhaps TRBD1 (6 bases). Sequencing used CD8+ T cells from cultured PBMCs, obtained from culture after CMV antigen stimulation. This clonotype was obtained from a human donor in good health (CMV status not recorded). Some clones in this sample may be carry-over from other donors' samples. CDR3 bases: TGCAGTGCTAGAGATCCGAGACAGGCCTATGGCTACACCTTC. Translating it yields CSARDPRQAYGYTF.